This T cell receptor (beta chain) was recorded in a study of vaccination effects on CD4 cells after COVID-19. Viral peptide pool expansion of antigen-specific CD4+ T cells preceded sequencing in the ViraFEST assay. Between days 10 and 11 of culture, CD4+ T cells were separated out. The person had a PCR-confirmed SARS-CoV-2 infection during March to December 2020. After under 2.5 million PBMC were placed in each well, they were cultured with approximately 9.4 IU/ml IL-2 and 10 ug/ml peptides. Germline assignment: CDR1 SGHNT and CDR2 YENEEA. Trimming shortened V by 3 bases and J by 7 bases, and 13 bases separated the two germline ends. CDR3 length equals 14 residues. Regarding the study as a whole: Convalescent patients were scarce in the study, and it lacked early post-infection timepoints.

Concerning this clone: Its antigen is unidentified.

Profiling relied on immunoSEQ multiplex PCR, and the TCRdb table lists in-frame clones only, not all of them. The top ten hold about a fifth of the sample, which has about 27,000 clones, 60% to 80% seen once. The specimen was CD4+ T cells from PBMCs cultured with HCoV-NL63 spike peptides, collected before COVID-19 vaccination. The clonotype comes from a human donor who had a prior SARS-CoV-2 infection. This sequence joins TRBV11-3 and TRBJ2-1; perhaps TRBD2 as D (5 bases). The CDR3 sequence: CASSFVAYLNEQFF. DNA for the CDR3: TGTGCCAGCAGCTTTGTAGCGTACTTAAATGAGCAGTTCTTC.